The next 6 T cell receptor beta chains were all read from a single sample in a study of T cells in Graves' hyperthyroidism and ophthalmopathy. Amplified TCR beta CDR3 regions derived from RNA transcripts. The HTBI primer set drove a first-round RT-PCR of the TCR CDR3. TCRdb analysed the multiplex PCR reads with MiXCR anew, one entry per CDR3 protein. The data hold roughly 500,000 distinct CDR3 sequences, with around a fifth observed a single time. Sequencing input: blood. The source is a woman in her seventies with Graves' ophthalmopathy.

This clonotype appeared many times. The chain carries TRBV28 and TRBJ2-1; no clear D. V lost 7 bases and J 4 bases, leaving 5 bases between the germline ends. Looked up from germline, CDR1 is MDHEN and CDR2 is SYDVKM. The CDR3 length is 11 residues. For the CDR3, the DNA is TGTGCCAGCAAAGAGTACAATGAGCAGTTCTTC. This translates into CASKEYNEQFF. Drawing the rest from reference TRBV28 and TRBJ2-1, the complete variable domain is DVKVTQSSRYLVKRTGEKVFLECVQDMDHENMFWYRQDPGLGLRLIYFSYDVKMKEKGDIPEGYSVSREKKERFSLILESASTNQTSMYLCASKEYNEQFFGPGTRLTVL.

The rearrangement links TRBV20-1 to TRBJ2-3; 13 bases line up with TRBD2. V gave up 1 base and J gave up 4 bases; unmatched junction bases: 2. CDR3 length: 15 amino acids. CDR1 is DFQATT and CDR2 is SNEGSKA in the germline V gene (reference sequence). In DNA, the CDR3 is TGCAGTGCTAGAGGGACTAGCGGGAGCGCAGATACGCAGTATTTT. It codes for CSARGTSGSADTQYF.

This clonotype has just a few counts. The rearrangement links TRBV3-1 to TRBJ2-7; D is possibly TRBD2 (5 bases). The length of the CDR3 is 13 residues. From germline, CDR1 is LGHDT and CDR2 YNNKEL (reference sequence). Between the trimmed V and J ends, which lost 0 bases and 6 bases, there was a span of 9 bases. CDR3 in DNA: TGTGCCAGCAGCCAAGATCAGAGGGTCGAGCAGTACTTC. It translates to CASSQDQRVEQYF.

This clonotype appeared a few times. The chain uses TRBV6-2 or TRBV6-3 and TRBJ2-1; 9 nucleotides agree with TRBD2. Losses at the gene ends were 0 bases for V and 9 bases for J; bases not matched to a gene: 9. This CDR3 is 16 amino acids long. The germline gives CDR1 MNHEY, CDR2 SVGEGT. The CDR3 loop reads CASSYSRGSGSGEQFF. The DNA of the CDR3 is TGTGCCAGCAGTTACTCACGGGGTAGCGGGAGCGGTGAGCAGTTCTTC.

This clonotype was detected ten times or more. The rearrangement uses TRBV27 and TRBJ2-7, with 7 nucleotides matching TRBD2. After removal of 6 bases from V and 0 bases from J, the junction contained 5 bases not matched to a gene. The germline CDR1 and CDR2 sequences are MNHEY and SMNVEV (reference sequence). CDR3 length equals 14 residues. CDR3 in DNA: TGTGCCAGCAGGGTAGCGGGCAGCTCCTACGAGCAGTACTTC. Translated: CASRVAGSSYEQYF.

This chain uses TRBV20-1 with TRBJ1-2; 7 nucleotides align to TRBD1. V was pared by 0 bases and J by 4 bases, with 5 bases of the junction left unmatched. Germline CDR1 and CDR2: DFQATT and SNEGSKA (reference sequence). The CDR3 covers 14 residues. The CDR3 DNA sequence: TGCAGTGCTAGAGATCAAGGGACAGCCTATGGCTACACCTTC. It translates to CSARDQGTAYGYTF.